This TCR beta chain was retrieved from a study of blood T cell repertoires in COVID-19. Looking at the study overall: Material from acute and convalescent COVID-19 was sourced from the United States, Italy and Spain. PBMCs, B-cell-depleted T cells, or T cells provided the cDNA or gDNA that made up the material.

In Seattle, patients joined the study during active infection and were tracked longitudinally. Original handling: Amplification of reference gene primers was used by the study to estimate nucleated cell counts. Generated by immunoSEQ multiplex PCR, the TCRdb table keeps only in-frame clones and is missing some. V and J calls and clone size are given by that table; D and trimming were obtained from the DNA. The sample records 250,000 to 400,000 clones, 85% to 90% being singletons. The germline V gene has CDR1 KGHSH and CDR2 LQKENI. Trimming cost V 6 bases and J 1 base; bases outside gene matches: 5. The CDR3 has 14 residues.

The source is a woman in her twenties or thirties with COVID-19, enrolled during active disease. V gene TRBV18 combines with J gene TRBJ1-2; TRBD1 matches 7 bases. The material sequenced was peripheral blood. The CDR3 region is CASSTGTVNYGYTF. CDR3 nucleotides: TGTGCCAGCTCCACCGGGACAGTTAACTATGGCTACACCTTC.